This TCR beta chain was retrieved from a study of blood T cell repertoires in COVID-19. About the research overall: Spain, Italy and the United States supplied samples that represented acute and convalescent COVID-19. In each case, the material was cDNA or gDNA derived from T cells, B-cell-depleted T cells, or PBMCs.

The count of this clone is one. Original handling: Researchers report that nucleated cell counts were estimated from reference gene primer amplification. The assay was immunoSEQ multiplex PCR, and TCRdb's table has in-frame clones only and misses some. The D gene and trimming were derived from the DNA, and the V and J assignments and clone size from that table. The table includes about 160,000 clones, 70% to 90% detected once. Seattle patient enrollment occurred during active infection, with longitudinal follow-up thereafter. The origin of this receptor is an older woman with COVID-19, enrolled during active disease. The sequenced sample was peripheral blood.

CDR3 sequence reads: CASSLRTSGTAYNEQFF. The DNA of the CDR3 is TGCGCCAGCAGCTTACGGACTAGCGGGACCGCCTACAATGAGCAGTTCTTC. This chain joins TRBV5-1 and TRBJ2-1; 12 bases are a match to TRBD2. This CDR3 comprises 17 residues. Germline V gene lookup returns CDR1 SGHRS and CDR2 YFSETQ. The V and J ends lost 2 bases and 2 bases, in that order; junction bases with no gene match: 5.